This paragraph covers one TCR beta chain sequence. Germline V gene data show CDR1 as SGHTA and CDR2 as FQGTGA. V was clipped by 2 bases and J by 1 base, with 9 bases between them. The CDR3 length is 15 residues. The record originates from a study of cytomegalovirus exposure and HLA in healthy donors. PCR was performed using 60 Vbeta and 13 Jbeta primers. Using immunoSEQ multiplex PCR, the repertoire was profiled, and TCRdb retains in-frame clones only, with some absent. The profile covers over 150,000 clones, with about 80% appearing a single time and 4.8% taken by the ten largest. The sequence came from a man between 18 and 29 years old in good health and CMV-seronegative. The sample comprised PBMCs. The chain combines TRBV7-3 with TRBJ2-1; no definite D call. Here the CDR3 reads CASSLGQVSYNEQFF. Written as DNA, the CDR3 is TGTGCCAGCAGCTTAGGGCAGGTATCCTACAATGAGCAGTTCTTC.